These T cell receptor beta chains were read from a single sample in a study of blood T cell repertoires in COVID-19. Generated by immunoSEQ multiplex PCR, the TCRdb table keeps only in-frame clones and is missing some. The repertoire holds some 270,000 clones, around 93% seen once, with about 3% in the top ten. The sample taken for sequencing was PBMCs or T cells enriched from blood (not recorded which). The receptor source for this set is a man in his forties who had been exposed to COVID-19. Both conserved end residues are part of each CDR3. D genes are given only for firm matches.

d_gene: TRBD1; v_gene: TRBV29-1; j_gene: TRBJ1-1; CDR3aa: CSARQGGTEAFF; CDR3nt: TGCAGCGCCAGACAGGGAGGAACTGAAGCTTTCTTT
d_gene: TRBD1; v_gene: TRBV6-2/TRBV6-3; j_gene: TRBJ1-2; CDR3aa: CASSFLAGQGLTRGYTF; CDR3nt: TGTGCCAGCAGTTTCCTGGCGGGACAGGGGTTGACTCGTGGCTACACCTTC
d_gene: -; v_gene: TRBV10-1; j_gene: TRBJ1-2; CDR3aa: CASRSRGEGEYGYTF; CDR3nt: TGCGCCAGCAGGTCCCGGGGGGAGGGGGAGTATGGCTACACCTTC
d_gene: TRBD1; v_gene: TRBV27; j_gene: TRBJ2-3; CDR3aa: CASYHSRGGATDTQYF; CDR3nt: TGTGCCAGTTACCACTCGAGAGGGGGCGCGACAGATACGCAGTATTTT
d_gene: -; v_gene: TRBV3-1/TRBV3-2; j_gene: TRBJ1-3; CDR3aa: CASTSGNTIYF; CDR3nt: TGTGCCAGCACTTCTGGAAACACCATATATTTT
d_gene: -; v_gene: TRBV5-1; j_gene: TRBJ2-5; CDR3aa: CASSLGGADRGETQYF; CDR3nt: TGCGCCAGCAGCTTGGGCGGTGCGGACCGGGGGGAGACCCAGTACTTC
d_gene: TRBD1; v_gene: TRBV7-9; j_gene: TRBJ1-1; CDR3aa: CASSPRGPDRRRTEAFF; CDR3nt: TGTGCCAGCAGCCCCAGGGGACCGGACAGGAGGAGGACTGAAGCTTTCTTT
d_gene: -; v_gene: TRBV7-3; j_gene: TRBJ2-3; CDR3aa: CASSLNGDTQYF; CDR3nt: TGTGCCAGCAGCCTTAACGGGGATACGCAGTATTTT
d_gene: -; v_gene: TRBV27; j_gene: TRBJ2-1; CDR3aa: CASSLRGTNEQFF; CDR3nt: TGTGCCAGCAGTTTAAGGGGCACCAATGAGCAGTTCTTC
d_gene: TRBD2; v_gene: TRBV9; j_gene: TRBJ2-2; CDR3aa: CASSPRLAGAGELFF; CDR3nt: TGTGCCAGCAGCCCGCGACTAGCGGGAGCCGGGGAGCTGTTTTTT
d_gene: -; v_gene: TRBV2; j_gene: TRBJ1-5; CDR3aa: CASSEALRTAQHF; CDR3nt: TGTGCCAGCAGTGAAGCGCTTAGGACAGCCCAGCATTTT
d_gene: TRBD1; v_gene: TRBV10-1; j_gene: TRBJ2-3; CDR3aa: CASSDHRTGLVADTQYF; CDR3nt: TGCGCCAGCAGTGACCACCGGACAGGGCTTGTCGCAGATACGCAGTATTTT
d_gene: -; v_gene: TRBV5-1; j_gene: TRBJ1-2; CDR3aa: CASSGDKDYGYTF; CDR3nt: TGCGCCAGCAGCGGGGACAAGGACTATGGCTACACCTTC
d_gene: -; v_gene: TRBV6-1; j_gene: TRBJ1-5; CDR3aa: CASSEAHNQPQHF; CDR3nt: TGTGCCAGCAGTGAAGCCCACAATCAGCCCCAGCATTTT
d_gene: TRBD1; v_gene: TRBV12-3/TRBV12-4; j_gene: TRBJ1-5; CDR3aa: CASSQQGAGPQHF; CDR3nt: TGTGCCAGCAGCCAACAGGGGGCAGGGCCCCAGCATTTT
d_gene: -; v_gene: TRBV12-3/TRBV12-4; j_gene: TRBJ1-2; CDR3aa: CASSFRQGYGYTF; CDR3nt: TGTGCCAGCAGTTTTCGGCAGGGGTATGGCTACACCTTC
d_gene: TRBD1; v_gene: TRBV9; j_gene: TRBJ1-4; CDR3aa: CASSGTGQLNEKLFF; CDR3nt: TGTGCCAGCAGCGGTACGGGACAGCTTAATGAAAAACTGTTTTTT
d_gene: -; v_gene: TRBV30; j_gene: TRBJ2-3; CDR3aa: CAWSVAGHTDTQYF; CDR3nt: TGTGCCTGGAGTGTTGCTGGACACACAGATACGCAGTATTTT
d_gene: TRBD1; v_gene: TRBV7-2; j_gene: TRBJ2-7; CDR3aa: CASSVTGTGSFYEQYF; CDR3nt: TGTGCCAGCAGCGTCACCGGGACAGGGAGTTTTTACGAGCAGTACTTC